This T cell receptor (beta chain) came from a study of T cells after yellow fever vaccination. General study findings and limits: Clonotypes shared by both compartments, CD4 and CD8, made up a small share.

By 5'RACE template switching, TCR cDNA was produced, with a universal primer site and UMIs added in the process. From the 5' RACE reads, TCRdb called clonotypes with MiXCR, one entry per CDR3 protein. The data show 350,000 or so distinct CDR3 sequences, roughly 8.3% seen once. Note on this clonotype: No antigen is known for it.

The receptor was derived from a young man who received the YFV17D yellow fever vaccine. The sequencing here drew on PBMCs, taken roughly seven weeks after the first yellow fever vaccination.

The DNA of the CDR3 is TGTGCCAGCAGTTTAAGTTGGTCCTATAATTCACCCCTCCACTTT. As protein: CASSLSWSYNSPLHF. The chain is built from TRBV27 and TRBJ1-6; no clear D gene. From germline, CDR1 is MNHEY and CDR2 SMNVEV (reference sequence). The CDR3 length is 15 residues. V was trimmed by 2 bases and J by 1 base, leaving 6 bases between them.